Presented here are 18 T cell receptor beta chains from one specimen sequenced in a study of blood T cell repertoires in COVID-19. Repertoires were generated with immunoSEQ multiplex PCR, while TCRdb's copy carries only in-frame clones and drops some. The sample contains around 65,000 clones, around 80% of which appear only once. The sequencing input was peripheral blood. All receptors come from a human donor in a cohort sampled during active COVID-19.

This chain links TRBV4-2 with TRBJ1-4; a possible D gene is TRBD1 (5 bases). Germline-derived CDR1 and CDR2 are LGHNA and YNFKEQ. V lost 0 bases and J 8 bases, leaving 13 bases between the germline ends. This CDR3 region has 15 residues. This CDR3 reads CASSQDRGRREKLFF. CDR3 DNA sequence: TGTGCCAGCAGCCAAGATCGGGGGAGGCGGGAAAAACTGTTTTTT.

This CDR3 reads CAAGGGYEQYF. The CDR3, as DNA: TGTGCCGCTGGGGGGGGTTACGAGCAGTACTTC. The rearrangement links TRBV2 to TRBJ2-7; 7 nucleotides line up with TRBD2. This CDR3 has 11 residues. With V trimmed by 11 bases and J by 4 bases, 5 bases remained unmatched. CDR1 and CDR2 (germline): SNHLY, FYNNEI.

The chain links TRBV5-1 to TRBJ2-3; 9 bases fit TRBD2. CDR1 and CDR2 from the germline V gene are SGHRS and YFSETQ. The CDR3 spans 14 residues. V lost 5 bases, J lost 6 bases, and 7 bases stayed unmatched. CDR3 sequence: CASRGSAGGDTQYF. The CDR3 coding sequence is TGCGCCAGCAGGGGCTCGGCGGGAGGGGATACGCAGTATTTT. The full variable domain, rest sourced from reference TRBV5-1 and TRBJ2-3, is KAGVTQTPRYLIKTRGQQVTLSCSPISGHRSVSWYQQTPGQGLQFLFEYFSETQRNKGNFPGRFSGRQFSNSRSEMNVSTLELGDSALYLCASRGSAGGDTQYFGPGTRLTVL.

V gene TRBV7-9 combines with J gene TRBJ1-1, with TRBD1 matching 8 bases. V lost 4 bases and J lost 5; bases outside the gene matches: 6. There are 14 residues in the CDR3. Germline CDR1 reads SEHNR; CDR2 reads FQNEAQ (reference sequence). Written as DNA, the CDR3 is TGTGCCAGCAGCTGGACAGGGCTGAGGACTGAAGCTTTCTTT. As protein: CASSWTGLRTEAFF.

This clone was seen only once. The gene calls are TRBV7-9 and TRBJ2-1, with TRBD2 as a possible D gene (6 bases). Germline CDR1 is SEHNR and CDR2 is FQNEAQ (reference sequence). Trimming took off 1 base at V and 6 bases at J, with 16 bases between the two ends. The CDR3 length is 16 residues. As DNA, the CDR3 is TGTGCCAGCAGCTTAGACGTGTTCGCGGGAAGCAATGAGCAGTTCTTC. This encodes CASSLDVFAGSNEQFF.

About this clone itself: The sample contains more than one DNA sequence encoding this CDR3. The rearrangement uses TRBV6-5 and TRBJ1-2; no firm D call. The CDR3 spans 13 residues. Germline CDR1 and CDR2: MNHEY and SVGAGI. Trimming removed 5 bases from V and 3 bases from J, with 10 bases in between. The CDR3 DNA sequence: TGTGCCAGCAGTCGCGGCGCGGACTATGGCTACACCTTC. Translation gives CASSRGADYGYTF.

A single count supports this clone. The rearrangement joins TRBV5-5 to TRBJ1-2; 9 bases match TRBD1. Unmatched junction bases numbered 8, after V lost 3 bases and J lost 2 bases. The CDR3 is 16 amino acids. Per germline, CDR1 SGHKS and CDR2 YYEKEE (reference sequence). The CDR3 sequence: CASSSTGGVENYGYTF. CDR3 nucleotide sequence: TGTGCCAGCAGCTCCACAGGGGGCGTGGAGAACTATGGCTACACCTTC.

The chain carries TRBV4-1 and TRBJ1-3; D gene ambiguous. Germline V gene data show CDR1 as MGHRA and CDR2 as YSYEKL. This CDR3 is 13 amino acids long. V lost 8 bases and J lost 4, with 12 bases in between. This CDR3 reads CASGGILGNTIYF. CDR3 bases: TGCGCCAGCGGCGGGATTCTCGGAAACACCATATATTTT.

The chain links TRBV11-2 to TRBJ2-2, with TRBD2 identical over 7 bases. This CDR3 contains 16 residues. Trimming at V came to 5 bases and at J to 4 bases, leaving 10 bases not matched to a gene. CDR1 SGHAT and CDR2 FQNNGV come from the germline V gene. Here the CDR3 DNA reads TGTGCCAGCAGCAATATAGCGGGCCTAAGCACCGGGGAGCTGTTTTTT. Amino acids: CASSNIAGLSTGELFF.

This chain joins TRBV6-2 or TRBV6-3 and TRBJ1-1; 9 bases align to TRBD1. Unmatched junction bases numbered 5, after V lost 4 bases and J lost 5 bases. The germline V gene has CDR1 MNHEY and CDR2 SVGEGT. CDR3 length: 14 amino acids. CDR3 protein: CASSFTGTGTEAFF. CDR3 coding DNA: TGTGCCAGCAGTTTCACCGGGACAGGGACTGAAGCTTTCTTT.

The rearrangement joins TRBV7-8 to TRBJ1-2, with TRBD1 matching 8 bases. V lost 5 bases to trimming and J lost 5 bases; unmatched junction nucleotides: 4. CDR1 and CDR2 (germline): SGHVS, FQNEAQ. There are 13 residues in the CDR3. CDR3 residues: CASSRGQGYGYTF. The CDR3 DNA reads TGTGCCAGCAGCCGTGGACAGGGATATGGCTACACCTTC.

The chain is built from TRBV5-4 and TRBJ1-1, with 8 bases aligning to TRBD1. Losses at the gene ends were 0 bases for V and 2 bases for J; bases not matched to a gene: 3. Per the germline V gene, CDR1 is SGHNT and CDR2 is YYREEE (reference sequence). This CDR3 is 15 amino acids long. CDR3 nucleotides: TGTGCCAGCAGCTTGGCAGGGACAGGCAACACTGAAGCTTTCTTT. Residues: CASSLAGTGNTEAFF. The whole variable domain, filled in from reference TRBV5-4 and TRBJ1-1, reads ETGVTQSPTHLIKTRGQQVTLRCSSQSGHNTVSWYQQALGQGPQFIFQYYREEENGRGNFPPRFSGLQFPNYSSELNVNALELDDSALYLCASSLAGTGNTEAFFGQGTRLTVV.

CDR3 bases: TGTGCCAGCAGTTATACGGGGGGCAGCACAGATACGCAGTATTTT. Translating gives CASSYTGGSTDTQYF. This chain uses TRBV6-2 or TRBV6-3 with TRBJ2-3; tentatively, D is TRBD2 (7 bases). The V end was cut by 3 bases, the J end by 0 bases, with 10 bases between. There are 15 residues in the CDR3. The germline V gene has CDR1 MNHEY and CDR2 SVGEGT.

In this sample, this clone turned up a few times. The rearrangement uses TRBV5-4 and TRBJ1-6; no clear D gene. The CDR3 is 14 residues long. V was pared by 3 bases and J by 12 bases, with 16 bases between. CDR1 is SGHNT, CDR2 YYREEE, per germline (reference sequence). The CDR3 spells CASSSPSSREPLHF. The CDR3 nucleotides are TGTGCCAGCAGCTCCCCTTCTAGTAGAGAACCCCTCCACTTT. Full variable domain (outside the CDR3, taken from reference TRBV5-4 and TRBJ1-6): ETGVTQSPTHLIKTRGQQVTLRCSSQSGHNTVSWYQQALGQGPQFIFQYYREEENGRGNFPPRFSGLQFPNYSSELNVNALELDDSALYLCASSSPSSREPLHFGNGTRLTVT.

This sequence joins TRBV2 and TRBJ1-1, with 7 nucleotides matching TRBD1. This CDR3 is 14 amino acids long. Germline CDR1 reads SNHLY; CDR2 reads FYNNEI. Trimming removed 5 bases from V and 1 base from J; junction bases left unmatched: 4. Here the CDR3 reads CASSYDRENTEAFF. CDR3 in DNA: TGTGCCAGCAGTTACGACAGGGAGAACACTGAAGCTTTCTTT.

This sequence joins TRBV19 and TRBJ2-5; 8 bases are a match to TRBD1. Germline V gives CDR1 LNHDA, CDR2 SQIVND (reference sequence). The CDR3 length is 13 residues. V was clipped by 6 bases and J by 4 bases; unmatched bases: 4. Here the CDR3 DNA reads TGTGCCAGTAGGGGCAGGGGGCTAGAGACCCAGTACTTC. Protein product: CASRGRGLETQYF.

The chain joins TRBV14 to TRBJ2-7; no clear D. Germline CDR1 SGHDN, CDR2 FVKESK. V shed 2 bases and J shed 7 bases, with 15 bases lying between them. The CDR3 consists of 14 residues. The CDR3 coding sequence is TGTGCCAGCAGCCAACCCTCGGCAGGTCCTGAGCAGTACTTC. Residues: CASSQPSAGPEQYF.

The chain employs TRBV2 and TRBJ2-1; 11 nucleotides match TRBD2. V shed 7 bases, J shed 7 bases, and the junction held 12 bases outside the gene matches. CDR1 and CDR2 (germline): SNHLY, FYNNEI. This CDR3 has 16 amino acids. The CDR3: CASNGLAGLTGNEQFF. The DNA for the CDR3 is TGTGCCAGCAATGGACTAGCGGGCCTTACTGGGAATGAGCAGTTCTTC. The variable domain in full, completed from reference TRBV2 and TRBJ2-1, reads EPEVTQTPSHQVTQMGQEVILRCVPISNHLYFYWYRQILGQKVEFLVSFYNNEISEKSEIFDDQFSVERPDGSNFTLKIRSTKLEDSAMYFCASNGLAGLTGNEQFFGPGTRLTVL.